The clone carrying this T cell receptor (beta chain) was observed a handful of times. Germline V gene sequence: CDR1 SGHTA, CDR2 FQGTGA. CDR3 size: 16 residues. Losses at the gene ends were 4 bases for V and 6 bases for J; bases not matched to a gene: 8. These data are taken from a study of identical twins. TCRdb used MiXCR to reprocess the 5' RACE reads, holding one entry per CDR3 protein. This sample has 400,000 to 650,000 distinct CDR3 sequences, with around 20% found just once. The same sample was also studied in work on T cells expressing NK-cell markers. That work adds: Among the eight sequenced donors, seven tested HCMV-seropositive and one tested seronegative. A few donors showed these clonotypes also leading the CD3+CD56-NKG2C+ fraction. Expanded NKG2C+ T cell clones were not confirmed as HCMV-specific.

The V gene is TRBV7-3, the J gene TRBJ2-1, with TRBD1 matching 11 bases. Source material: CD4+ T cells sorted from blood. The clonotype comes from a woman between 18 and 29 years old in good health. The CDR3 protein is CASSSLGQGAINEQFF. CDR3 bases: TGTGCCAGCAGCTCACTTGGACAGGGGGCTATCAATGAGCAGTTCTTC. Based on the CDR3 plus reference TRBV7-3 and TRBJ2-1, the full variable domain is GAGVSQTPSNKVTEKGKYVELRCDPISGHTALYWYRQSLGQGPEFLIYFQGTGAADDSGLPNDRFFAVRPEGSVSTLKIQRTERGDSAVYLCASSSLGQGAINEQFFGPGTRLTVL.